This T cell receptor (beta chain) was sequenced during a study of T cells in Graves' hyperthyroidism and ophthalmopathy. V dropped 5 bases and J dropped 7 bases, with 8 bases sitting between them. The CDR3 totals 11 residues. Uncontrolled infection, other autoimmune disease, pregnancy or lactation led to exclusion. This clonotype was seen ten or more times. Its antigen remains unidentified. It was RNA transcripts that yielded the amplified TCR beta CDR3 regions. A first-round RT-PCR of the TCR CDR3 used the HTBI primer set. TCRdb analysed the multiplex PCR reads with MiXCR anew, one entry per CDR3 protein. Here the sample spans around 660,000 distinct CDR3 sequences, about 45% being singletons. The study's findings and limits: In simple terms, a model built on 13 V-J features told ophthalmopathy apart from stable hyperthyroidism. Also found in blood were most expanded thyroid clonotypes above 0.001. Model output signaled ophthalmopathy a median about 6.3 months ahead of onset.

This chain connects TRBV12-3 or TRBV12-4 to TRBJ1-2; perhaps TRBD1 as D (5 bases). The sequencing sample was made of peripheral blood or thyroid tissue (not recorded which). The receptor comes from an adult man with Graves' disease, either hyperthyroidism or ophthalmopathy (not recorded which). The CDR3 DNA follows: TGTGCCAGCAGTACGGGGGGTGGCTACACCTTC. Its protein is CASSTGGGYTF.